This TCR beta chain came from a study of cytomegalovirus exposure and HLA in healthy donors (TCRdb year 2017). Looking at the study overall: An earlier analysis of about 530 of the donors reported roughly 300 Gb of sequence data and around 120 million unique TCR beta sequences obtained from roughly 180 million T cells. The number of donors typed differed by locus, with about 629-630 for A, B, C, DRB1 and DQB1, about 500 for DQA1, 600 to 610 for DPA1, and some 470 for DPB1. HLA typing included class I and class II loci at four-digit resolution. High-throughput TCR immunosequencing, statistical association of individual TCRs with disease status, and machine learning were combined to predict cytomegalovirus infection status. A later genetic analysis took genome-wide SNP genotypes for about three fifths of the roughly 670 donors and used that subset as a discovery cohort. A later analysis re-analyzed previously published TCR beta repertoires from 666 donors and added high-resolution HLA genotyping to study TCR occurrence patterns. Among 300 to 500 genotyped donors of the cohort, an average of around 240,000 unique TCR beta nucleotide sequences was sequenced per donor, of which about 20% were non-productive. Among the roughly 400 genotyped donors, around 81% belonged to the genetic ancestry cluster associated with self-reported Caucasian donors. The study aimed to test whether signatures of past pathogen exposure could be identified by cataloging public T cell receptors. An earlier analysis of fewer than 750 of the donors used high-throughput TCR beta sequencing to judge whether each TCR beta V gene segment behaved as functional or pseudogenic. The later analysis used no new phenotypic data to find candidate immune exposures, relying instead on TCR beta sequences and their occurrence across donors. Donor age, sex, ethnicity and CMV serostatus were compiled alongside the repertoire data. Approximately 310 gigabases of sequencing data and around 90 million unique TCR sequences made up an early release that covered about 640 HLA-typed donors. A separate validation cohort of more than 100 different subjects was used in addition to the roughly 700-subject first cohort. The study profiled the T cell repertoires of about 640 subjects by immunosequencing and related them to cytomegalovirus serostatus. A handful of DR-DQ haplotypes were handled as single units for association and clustering because linkage in the cohort was strong. All discovery cohort repertoires had been generated using a single sequencing platform. Summary of the overall study and its limitations: Because HLA typing was missing for some donors at each locus, association tests included only the typed subset. In a later analysis, some 17,000 TCR beta sequences were associated with specific HLA alleles at a false discovery rate of 0.05. Correlated functional status among segregating V segments might reflect linkage disequilibrium, but an unknown experimental factor could not be ruled out. A total of roughly 160 TCR beta chains were listed by the study as associated with cytomegalovirus. Because the 87-base-pair reads could not distinguish some IMGT-functional V segments, including TRBV6-2 and TRBV6-3, those segments were excluded. Broadly in line with IMGT annotations, most TCR beta V segments showed up in productive rearrangements about 87% or about 30% of the time in an earlier analysis of 450 to 600 of the donors. This cohort had only TCR beta chains sequenced, and the lack of alpha or paired-chain data limited which features could be detected. Most TCR sequences were seen in very few donors, while some public TCRs were found in many individuals. When HLA alleles, especially DR and DQ, strongly co-occurred, attributing TCR associations to individual alleles was difficult. The classifier was reported to diagnose cytomegalovirus status with high specificity and sensitivity in both the original and validation cohorts. A later analysis reported that several top co-occurrence clusters appeared linked to parvovirus B19, influenza, CMV and Epstein-Barr virus. A cluster of highly shared sequence variants was judged likely to be a technical artifact of the sequencing pipeline. According to a later analysis, most CMV-associated TCR beta chains appeared to be HLA-restricted, and the HLA associations seemed to be driven largely by CMV exposure. CMV serostatus was the only immune exposure information available for the cohort. Seventeen rarely observed V segments, including chromosome 9 orphons, were excluded from the earlier analysis of several hundred of the donors because counts were too low. Presence/absence analyses assumed roughly uniform sequencing depth across donors, an assumption that may not hold. The authors suggested that the approach could potentially be extended to other disease states and immunological phenotypes. A later analysis found that HLA-associated TCR beta chains were more clonally expanded and had lower generation probabilities than equally common non-associated chains. According to a later analysis, TCR association rates differed among HLA loci, with DRB1 alleles showing the most associated TCRs and HLA-C alleles showing the fewest. A further reported finding was that TCR beta sequences accurately predicted the HLA-A and HLA-B alleles for most subjects in the first cohort. In a later genetic analysis, a missense DCLRE1C variant was associated with V-gene and J-gene trimming of TCR beta chains, and the association was replicated in an independent cohort. A few of the identified cytomegalovirus-associated TCR beta chains were confirmed in vitro to be specific for cytomegalovirus antigens. A later genetic analysis reported fewer N-insertions in productive TCRs among donors in an Asian-associated ancestry cluster than the roughly 690-donor mean.

The cohort comprised approximately 700 healthy bone marrow donors. At the time of sampling, every cohort member was nominally healthy, though immune exposures that went unrecorded were likely present. The donor was CMV seronegative and belonged to the group of 320 or so seronegative cohort members. A peripheral blood sample was collected from each donor, and TCR beta sequencing was performed on peripheral blood mononuclear cells. Genomic DNA was extracted from the blood cell samples with the Qiagen DNeasy Blood Extraction Kit. This clone appeared a few times. What this receptor recognizes is not known. No much larger clone is present one base from it, and per-base qualities are unavailable. The library came from the immunoSEQ multiplex PCR assay. For the multiplex PCR, a mixture combining 60 forward primers for TCR Vbeta segments and 13 reverse primers for TCR Jbeta segments was used. The CDR3 region of rearranged TCR beta genes was amplified from genomic DNA by a multiplex PCR assay. The amplified TCR beta libraries were sequenced on the Illumina HiSeq System as 87-base-pair reads. Regarding the original processing steps: In a later analysis, tens of millions of unique TCR beta chains were counted across the roughly 700 repertoires, and approximately 9.9 million of these chains were shared by at least two donors. A nearest-neighbor algorithm error-corrected the raw reads and collapsed the reads into unique sequences, merging closely related sequences to remove PCR and sequencing errors. CDR3 sequences were aligned to IMGT reference sequences to assign V, D and J gene segments. For a sequence to be retained, at least a six-nucleotide match to both a V gene segment and a J gene segment was required. A rearrangement counted as productive if the CDR3 had no stop codons and remained in frame with V and J, and every other rearrangement counted as non-productive. Following IMGT convention, CDR3 was defined as the stretch from the second conserved V-encoded cysteine up to the conserved J-encoded phenylalanine. The earlier analysis of about 620 of the donors excluded sequences that lacked an unambiguous match to a single V gene segment. In an earlier analysis of several hundred of the donors, V segments were called functional above 56.7% productive rearrangements and were called segregating when the between-donor standard deviation exceeded 5%. A statistical classification framework was developed to diagnose cytomegalovirus status using the catalog of TCR beta chain sequences. V and J gene assignment, in a later analysis, came from comparing TCR nucleotide sequences with IMGT/GENE-DB human TR gene sequences. The TCRdist pipeline was used in a later analysis to assign CDR3 sequences and most-parsimonious VDJ recombination scenarios. In a later analysis, each TCR beta chain was defined by its CDR3 amino acid sequence together with its V-gene family, and reads without a unique V-gene family were excluded. A later analysis removed 550 to 700 highly shared, low-generation-probability nucleotide sequences to deal with suspected cross-contamination and a sequencing artifact. For each public chain, a later analysis derived a clonal expansion index from normalized ranks of inferred template counts within each repertoire. In a later analysis, generation probabilities were computed with a VDJ recombination model fitted to out-of-frame rearrangements, and the resulting probabilities were checked against IGoR. In a later analysis, hypergeometric tests were used to score TCR-TCR, TCR-HLA and TCR-CMV co-occurrence, with a repertoire-size bias correction applied to TCR pairs. False discovery rates were estimated in a later analysis by permuting HLA or CMV assignments 20 times. In a later analysis, co-occurring TCRs were grouped using DBSCAN, and TCRdist sequence similarity was added for clustering within HLA-allele-positive subsets. For co-occurrence clustering, repertoires with fewer than 30,000 or more than 120,000 public chains were excluded, along with five repertoires with anomalous nucleotide sharing. TCRdb holds this immuneACCESS table with in-frame rearrangements only. Some clones are missing; in checked studies, unresolved V genes explain under half, and the rest has no known cause. That table supplies the V and J calls and clone size; D and trimming were determined from the DNA. The sample table shows almost 200,000 clones, and 65% to 90% are seen once. The ten most abundant clones make up about 2.5% of the sample.

From the cysteine up to the phenylalanine, the CDR3 has a length of 15 residues. Only the CDR3 DNA stays, 45 bases, in frame from base 1. Trimming takes 5 bases from V and 2 bases from J, and the germline ends sit 15 bases apart. Via the germline V gene, CDR1 is MDHEN and CDR2 SYDVKM. This receptor was taken from a woman aged 50 to 60 in good health and CMV-seronegative. The sequence is built from TRBV28 and TRBJ1-2; a weak D assignment points to TRBD1 (6 bases agree). The sequencing input was PBMCs. CDR3 reads: CASSPDSDSNYGYTF. The DNA sequence is as follows: TGTGCCAGCAGTCCGGACAGCGACTCGAACTATGGCTACACCTTC.